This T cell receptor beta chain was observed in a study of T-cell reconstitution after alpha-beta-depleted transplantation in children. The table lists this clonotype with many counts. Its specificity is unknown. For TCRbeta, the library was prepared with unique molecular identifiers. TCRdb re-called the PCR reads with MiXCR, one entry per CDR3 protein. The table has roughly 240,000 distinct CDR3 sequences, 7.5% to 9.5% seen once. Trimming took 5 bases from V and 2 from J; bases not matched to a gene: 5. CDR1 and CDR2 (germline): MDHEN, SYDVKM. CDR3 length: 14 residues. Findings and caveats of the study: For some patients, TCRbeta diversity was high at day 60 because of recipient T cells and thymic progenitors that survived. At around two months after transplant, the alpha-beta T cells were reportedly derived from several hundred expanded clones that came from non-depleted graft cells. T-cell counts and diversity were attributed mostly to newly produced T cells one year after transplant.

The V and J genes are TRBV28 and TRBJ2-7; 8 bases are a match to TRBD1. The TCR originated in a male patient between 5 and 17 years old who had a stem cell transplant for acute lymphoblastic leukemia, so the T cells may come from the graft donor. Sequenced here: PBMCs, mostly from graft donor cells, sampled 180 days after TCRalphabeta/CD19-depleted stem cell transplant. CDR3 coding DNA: TGTGCCAGCAGTACCGGACAGGGCGCCTACGAGCAGTACTTC. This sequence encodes CASSTGQGAYEQYF.